This T cell receptor beta chain is from a study of blood T cell repertoires in COVID-19. At the level of the study: Donors in the United States, Italy and Spain gave samples during acute or convalescent COVID-19. T cells, B-cell-depleted T cells, or PBMCs supplied cDNA or gDNA.

In the authors' workflow: How many nucleated cells were present was estimated from reference gene primer amplification. Assay: immunoSEQ multiplex PCR; the TCRdb copy retains only in-frame clones and omits some. That table furnishes V, J and clone size, whereas the DNA furnished D and trimming. The repertoire holds about 17,000 clones, with around 90% as singletons. The CDR3 contains 14 residues. V was cut by 6 bases and J by 7 bases, with 15 bases left in between. Per germline, CDR1 MDHEN and CDR2 SYDVKM. The specimen sequenced was peripheral blood. The TCR comes from a man aged 45 to 65 with active COVID-19. The chain recombines TRBV28 with TRBJ1-4, with D hard to call. CDR3 residues: CASSTRQRIEKLFF. The CDR3 region has the DNA TGTGCCAGCAGCACCCGGCAGCGGATTGAAAAACTGTTTTTT.